These 28 T cell receptor beta chains came from one sample sequenced in a study of T cells in Graves' hyperthyroidism and ophthalmopathy. Amplified TCR beta CDR3 regions derived from RNA transcripts. First-round RT-PCR targeting the TCR CDR3 was performed with the HTBI primer set. One entry per CDR3 protein, called by TCRdb with MiXCR from the multiplex PCR reads. Of approximately 600,000 distinct CDR3 sequences listed, about a fifth are singletons. The specimen was blood. The receptors come from a man aged 30 to 45 with Graves' ophthalmopathy.

This clonotype turned up a few times. The chain joins TRBV4-1 to TRBJ2-7; 9 nucleotides agree with TRBD1. Losses at the gene ends were 4 bases for V and 4 bases for J; bases not matched to a gene: 11. The CDR3 is 16 amino acids. CDR1 is MGHRA and CDR2 is YSYEKL in the germline V gene. The CDR3 coding sequence is TGCGCCAGCAGCCCAACGCGGACAGGGGCTATGTACGAGCAGTACTTC. This gives the protein CASSPTRTGAMYEQYF.

This clonotype has a handful of counts. V is TRBV20-1 and J is TRBJ1-5; possibly TRBD1 for D (6 bases). This CDR3 spans 13 amino acids. Trimming removed 2 bases at V and 6 bases at J, with 11 bases between. Germline V lookup: CDR1 DFQATT, CDR2 SNEGSKA (reference sequence). The CDR3 sequence: CSARSGVSQPQHF. DNA of the CDR3: TGCAGTGCTAGATCAGGGGTGAGTCAGCCCCAGCATTTT.

This clonotype was detected only a few times. The V gene is TRBV28, the J gene TRBJ2-7; possibly TRBD1 or TRBD2 for D (5 bases each). Germline CDR1 reads MDHEN; CDR2 reads SYDVKM. Deletions cut 6 bases from V and 6 bases from J, with 15 bases between. This CDR3 comprises 13 residues. The CDR3 DNA reads as TGTGCCAGCAGCAGGGCCCCGGGGAGCGAGCAGTACTTC. It codes for CASSRAPGSEQYF.

This clonotype has more than one count but fewer than ten. The rearrangement joins TRBV28 to TRBJ1-6; 9 bases map to TRBD1. This CDR3 is 18 amino acids long. V shed 8 bases and J 5 bases; nucleotides not matched to a gene: 16. Germline CDR1 reads MDHEN; CDR2 reads SYDVKM. The CDR3 DNA is TGTGCCAGCTCCCCCCTGGTAGGACAGGGGTGGGATAATTCACCCCTCCACTTT. Translated, it gives CASSPLVGQGWDNSPLHF.

The chain uses TRBV24-1 and TRBJ2-7; perhaps TRBD1 as D (5 bases). V was trimmed by 3 bases and J by 5 bases, leaving 10 bases between them. This CDR3 is 13 amino acids long. The germline V gene has CDR1 KGHDR and CDR2 SFDVKD. For the CDR3, the DNA is TGTGCCACCAGTGATGTCAGGGCCGACGAGCAGTACTTC. It is translated as CATSDVRADEQYF.

The rearrangement uses TRBV7-9 and TRBJ2-5, with 9 bases aligning to TRBD1. This CDR3 is 14 amino acids long. CDR1 is SEHNR, CDR2 FQNEAQ, per germline (reference sequence). V was clipped by 4 bases and J by 5 bases; unmatched bases: 5. The CDR3 spells CASSSGTGWETQYF. CDR3 nucleotides: TGTGCCAGCAGCTCCGGGACAGGGTGGGAGACCCAGTACTTC.

The table lists this clonotype with many counts. The rearrangement uses TRBV5-1 and TRBJ2-7, with D maybe TRBD1 (6 bases). V was trimmed by 0 bases and J by 1 base, leaving 14 bases between them. Germline-derived CDR1 and CDR2 are SGHRS and YFSETQ. This CDR3 spans 16 amino acids. CDR3 sequence reads: CASSLGSRGGSYEQYF. Written as DNA, the CDR3 is TGCGCCAGCAGCTTGGGAAGCAGGGGTGGATCCTACGAGCAGTACTTC.

Many counts were recorded for this clonotype. The V and J genes are TRBV28 and TRBJ2-2; perhaps TRBD2 as D (6 bases). Germline V lookup: CDR1 MDHEN, CDR2 SYDVKM. V was clipped by 6 bases and J by 6 bases, with 8 bases between them. This CDR3 is built from 12 residues. The CDR3 sequence: CASRRGAGELFF. In DNA, the CDR3 is TGTGCCAGCAGGCGGGGAGCCGGGGAGCTGTTTTTT.

This clonotype was picked up many times. The V call is TRBV3-1, the J call TRBJ2-5; TRBD2 matches at 10 bases. CDR3 length: 14 residues. J was trimmed by 3 bases and V by 4 bases; bases with no gene match: 2. CDR1 and CDR2 (germline): LGHDT, YNNKEL (reference sequence). CDR3 in amino acids: CASSLLAGEETQYF. For the CDR3, the DNA is TGTGCCAGCAGCCTCCTAGCGGGAGAAGAGACCCAGTACTTC.

This clonotype was recorded many times. The J gene is TRBJ2-3, the V gene TRBV20-1, with D possibly matching TRBD2 (5 bases). The V and J ends lost 6 bases and 2 bases respectively, with 12 bases between them. CDR3 size: 13 residues. The germline V gene encodes CDR1 DFQATT and CDR2 SNEGSKA (reference sequence). CDR3 nucleotides: TGCAGTGCCCTAGCTGACCCCACAGATACGCAGTATTTT. Translation gives CSALADPTDTQYF.

This clonotype was seen once. This rearrangement joins TRBV30 to TRBJ1-5, with D uncertain. CDR3 length: 13 residues. The germline V gene has CDR1 GTSNPN and CDR2 SVGIG (reference sequence). V was shortened by 1 base and J by 5 bases, with 9 bases between the two germline ends. The DNA of the CDR3 is TGTGCCTGGAGTGCTCTAGACGATCAGCCCCAGCATTTT. This sequence encodes CAWSALDDQPQHF.

This clonotype has at least ten counts. The V call is TRBV12-3 or TRBV12-4, the J call TRBJ2-7; 8 bases map to TRBD2. V dropped 6 bases and J dropped 3; count of bases not matched to a gene: 10. The CDR3 sequence is 15 residues long. CDR3 sequence: CASSPGERESYEQYF. The CDR3 nucleotides read TGTGCCAGCAGCCCAGGGGAGCGGGAGAGCTACGAGCAGTACTTC.

This clonotype was picked up a small number of times. CDR3 loop: CSVKLGGQPQHF. The DNA for the CDR3 is TGCAGTGTCAAACTGGGCGGCCAGCCCCAGCATTTT. The chain has TRBV20-1 and TRBJ1-5, with D hard to call. V was trimmed by 7 bases and J by 7 bases, leaving 14 bases between them. Germline CDR1 is DFQATT and CDR2 is SNEGSKA (reference sequence). This CDR3 has 12 residues.

The chain recombines TRBV27 with TRBJ2-1; no clear D. The germline V gene has CDR1 MNHEY and CDR2 SMNVEV (reference sequence). The V gene lost 0 bases and the J gene lost 4 bases, with 7 bases spanning the gap. This CDR3 contains 14 residues. CDR3 nucleotides: TGTGCCAGCAGTTTATCGTGGTTTTACAATGAGCAGTTCTTC. Translated: CASSLSWFYNEQFF.

This clonotype appeared a few times. The rearrangement uses TRBV27 and TRBJ2-1; D may be TRBD2 (6 bases). Germline values: CDR1 MNHEY, CDR2 SMNVEV (reference sequence). V was shortened by 7 bases and J by 3 bases, with 16 bases between the two germline ends. This CDR3 region has 15 residues. CDR3 bases: TGTGCCAGCAACTACCAAGCGGGCCACTACAATGAGCAGTTCTTC. Residues: CASNYQAGHYNEQFF.

This clonotype appeared many times. The CDR3 DNA follows: TGTGCCTGGGGAAGGAGACAGGGGGCGTATGGCTACACCTTC. Its protein is CAWGRRQGAYGYTF. This sequence joins TRBV30 and TRBJ1-2, with 10 bases matching TRBD1. V lost 5 bases, J lost 5 bases, and 8 bases stayed unmatched. This CDR3 contains 14 residues. The germline V gene encodes CDR1 GTSNPN and CDR2 SVGIG (reference sequence).

This clonotype has ten or more counts. The chain links TRBV7-9 to TRBJ1-1; TRBD1 is a possible D gene (6 bases). Looked up from germline, CDR1 is SEHNR and CDR2 is FQNEAQ (reference sequence). This CDR3 comprises 16 residues. The V and J ends lost 7 bases and 6 bases respectively, with 24 bases between them. CDR3 DNA: TGTGCCAGCACCCACTCAGGGGCCAAGGGGAGGGCTGAAGCTTTCTTT. Translating it yields CASTHSGAKGRAEAFF.

This clonotype showed up just a few times. This rearrangement joins TRBV12-3 or TRBV12-4 to TRBJ1-1; 10 nucleotides agree with TRBD1. The CDR3 loop spans 14 amino acids. The junction had 4 bases not matched to a gene; V was cut back by 4 bases and J by 5 bases. The chain's CDR3 is CASSWGTGVTEAFF. In DNA form, the CDR3 reads TGTGCCAGCAGTTGGGGGACAGGGGTAACTGAAGCTTTCTTT.

The rearrangement links TRBV15 to TRBJ2-7; TRBD2 aligns across 7 bases. J lost 4 bases, V lost 0 bases, and 6 bases had no gene match. Germline loops: CDR1 LNHNV, CDR2 YYDKDF (reference sequence). This CDR3 is 15 amino acids long. The CDR3 spells CATSREGGPLYEQYF. CDR3 DNA: TGTGCCACCAGCAGAGAGGGAGGGCCCTTATACGAGCAGTACTTC.

The chain joins TRBV24-1 to TRBJ1-2, with TRBD1 as a possible D gene (6 bases). The CDR3 loop spans 14 amino acids. V shed 9 bases and J shed 3 bases, with 16 bases lying between them. CDR1 and CDR2 (germline): KGHDR, SFDVKD. The CDR3, as DNA: TGTGCCACCCCGCCGGGACAAAGCTACTATGGCTACACCTTC. It encodes CATPPGQSYYGYTF.

Ten or more counts support this clonotype. The gene calls are TRBV3-1 and TRBJ1-3, with D perhaps TRBD1 (6 bases). V was shortened by 4 bases and J by 0 bases, with 7 bases between the two germline ends. Germline CDR1 LGHDT, CDR2 YNNKEL (reference sequence). The CDR3 is 14 amino acids. The CDR3 DNA sequence: TGTGCCAGCAGCCCGACAGGCTCTGGAAACACCATATATTTT. Residues: CASSPTGSGNTIYF.

This clonotype was picked up a small number of times. The chain is built from TRBV12-3 or TRBV12-4 and TRBJ2-3; 12 nucleotides line up with TRBD2. This CDR3 has 16 residues. With V trimmed by 6 bases and J by 4 bases, 8 bases remained unmatched. The CDR3 reads CASRLLAGGPSDTQYF. CDR3 DNA sequence: TGTGCCAGCAGGCTTCTAGCGGGAGGGCCTTCAGATACGCAGTATTTT.

This clonotype was seen only a few times. The J gene is TRBJ1-5, the V gene TRBV5-8; a possible D gene is TRBD1 (6 bases). This CDR3 has 16 residues. Germline CDR1 reads SGHTS; CDR2 reads YDEGEE. Trimming left V 2 bases short and J 3 bases short, with 15 bases between. The CDR3 loop is CASSLLQGNINQPQHF. In DNA form, the CDR3 reads TGTGCCAGCAGCTTATTACAGGGAAACATCAATCAGCCCCAGCATTTT.

This clonotype was seen many times. This chain connects TRBV30 to TRBJ2-3; 7 bases are shared with TRBD1. V was clipped by 1 base and J by 2 bases; unmatched bases: 6. Germline V gives CDR1 GTSNPN, CDR2 SVGIG (reference sequence). The CDR3 extends over 15 amino acids. CDR3 sequence reads: CAWSGTGTLTDTQYF. DNA of the CDR3: TGTGCCTGGAGTGGGACAGGTACCCTCACAGATACGCAGTATTTT.

This clonotype was seen more than once but under ten times. V usage is TRBV6-5 and J usage is TRBJ2-3; 9 bases agree with TRBD2. Germline loops: CDR1 MNHEY, CDR2 SVGAGI. V gave up 0 bases and J gave up 0 bases; unmatched junction bases: 10. The CDR3 runs to 19 residues. This CDR3 is CASSYSLLTSGTSTDTQYF. In nucleotides, the CDR3 is TGTGCCAGCAGTTACTCATTGTTGACTAGCGGTACTAGCACAGATACGCAGTATTTT.

This clonotype occurred once. This chain uses TRBV20-1 with TRBJ2-7; TRBD1 might be the D (6 bases). Per the germline V gene, CDR1 is DFQATT and CDR2 is SNEGSKA (reference sequence). V gave up 3 bases and J gave up 5 bases, with 11 bases separating them. This CDR3 comprises 12 residues. The CDR3 region has the DNA TGCAGTGCTAGCAGGGGTCGAGACGAGCAGTACTTC. Translation: CSASRGRDEQYF.

Only a few counts were recorded for this clonotype. The chain recombines TRBV7-9 with TRBJ2-7, with TRBD1 as a possible D gene (5 bases). V lost 5 bases, J lost 1 base, and 15 bases lay in between. The CDR3 runs 15 residues. Germline values: CDR1 SEHNR, CDR2 FQNEAQ (reference sequence). This CDR3 is CASSLGETESYEQYF. The CDR3 nucleotides are TGTGCCAGCAGCCTAGGGGAAACAGAGTCCTACGAGCAGTACTTC.

This clonotype was detected many times. The genes are TRBV3-1 and TRBJ2-1, with D unclear. CDR3 size: 12 residues. Germline CDR1 and CDR2: LGHDT and YNNKEL (reference sequence). V was clipped by 1 base and J by 6 bases, with 4 bases between them. CDR3 sequence: CASSQAGNEQFF. The CDR3 DNA reads as TGTGCCAGCAGCCAAGCGGGCAATGAGCAGTTCTTC.